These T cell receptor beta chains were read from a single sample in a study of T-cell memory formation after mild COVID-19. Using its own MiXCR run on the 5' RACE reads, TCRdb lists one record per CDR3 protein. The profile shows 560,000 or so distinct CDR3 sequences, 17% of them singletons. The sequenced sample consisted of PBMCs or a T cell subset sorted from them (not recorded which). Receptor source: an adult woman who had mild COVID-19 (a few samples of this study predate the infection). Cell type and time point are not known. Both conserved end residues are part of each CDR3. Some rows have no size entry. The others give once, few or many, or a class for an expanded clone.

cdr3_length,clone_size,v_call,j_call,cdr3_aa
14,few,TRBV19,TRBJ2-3,CASTAGGRTDTQYF
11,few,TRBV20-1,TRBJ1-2,CSASPGGGYTF
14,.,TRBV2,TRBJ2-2,CASSWQGGTGELFF
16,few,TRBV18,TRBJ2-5,CASSPQGQGVGETQYF
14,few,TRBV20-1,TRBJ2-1,CSAREGVSDNEQFF
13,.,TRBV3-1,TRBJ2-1,CASSLRAANEQFF
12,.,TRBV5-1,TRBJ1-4,CASRSPGEKLFF
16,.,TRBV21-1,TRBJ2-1,CASTLGRTSGYNEQFF
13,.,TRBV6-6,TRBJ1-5,CASSSPSGQPQHF
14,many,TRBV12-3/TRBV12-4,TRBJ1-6,CASRTTGRNSPLHF
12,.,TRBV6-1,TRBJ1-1,CASRASRTEAFF
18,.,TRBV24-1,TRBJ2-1,CATSDPAKPKTGHNEQFF
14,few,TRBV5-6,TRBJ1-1,CASSSGWLSTEAFF
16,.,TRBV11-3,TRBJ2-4,CASSSAAILAKNIQYF
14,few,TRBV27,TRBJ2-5,CASSLHRGGETQYF
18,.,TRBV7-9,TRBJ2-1,CASSYRGGLAENLNEQFF
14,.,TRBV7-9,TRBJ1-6,CASSFPSENSPLHF
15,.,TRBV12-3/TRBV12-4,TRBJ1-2,CASSFEGQAFYGYTF
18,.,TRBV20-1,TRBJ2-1,CSATGALAKATSYNEQFF
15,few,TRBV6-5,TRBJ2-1,CASSQDGGASNEQFF
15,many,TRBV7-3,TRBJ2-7,CASSRGGGFTYEQYF
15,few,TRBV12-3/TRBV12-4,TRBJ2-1,CASSPLTGGGNEQFF
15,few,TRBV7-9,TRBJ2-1,CASSSPRLEWNEQFF
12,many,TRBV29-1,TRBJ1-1,CSVTRGRTEAFF
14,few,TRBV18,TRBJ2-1,CASSPPRGYHEQFF
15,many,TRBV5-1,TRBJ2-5,CASTRQGGGQETQYF
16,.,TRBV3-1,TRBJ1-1,CASSQGDGRSRTEAFF
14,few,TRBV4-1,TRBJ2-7,CASSPVRWGIEQYF
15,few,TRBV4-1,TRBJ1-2,CASSQGTSSNYGYTF
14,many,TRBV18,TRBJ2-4,CASSRGQSGDIQYF
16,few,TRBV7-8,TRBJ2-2,CASSLGLAGITGELFF
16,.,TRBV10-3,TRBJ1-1,CAISEAQGWRNTEAFF
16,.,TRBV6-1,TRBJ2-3,CASRDMVGTGGDTQYF
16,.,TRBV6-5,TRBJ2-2,CASSLWTSGGTGELFF
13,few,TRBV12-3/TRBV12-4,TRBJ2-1,CASSPGVAGEQFF
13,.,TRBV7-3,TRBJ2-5,CASSFGALETQYF
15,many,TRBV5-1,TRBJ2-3,CASRNRDYFTDTQYF
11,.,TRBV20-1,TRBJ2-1,CSAIIRPGLFF
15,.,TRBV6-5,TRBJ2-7,CASSYGGTGTYEQYF
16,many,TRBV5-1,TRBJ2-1,CASSLSPLAVQNEQFF
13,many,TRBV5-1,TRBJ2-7,CASSSLDSDEQYF
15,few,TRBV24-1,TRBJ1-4,CATSDSGTGREKLFF
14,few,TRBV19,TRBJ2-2,CASRWQGATGELFF
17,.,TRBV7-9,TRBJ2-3,CASSSARQGRGTDTQYF
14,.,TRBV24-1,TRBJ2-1,CATSRVAGRDEQFF
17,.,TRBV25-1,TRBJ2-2,CASSEYGAGAYGGELFF
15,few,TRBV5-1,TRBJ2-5,CASRSSGGPQETQYF
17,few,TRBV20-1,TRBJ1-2,CSARGYRTGRLMDGYTF
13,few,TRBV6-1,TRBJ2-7,CASSVRDFEEQYF
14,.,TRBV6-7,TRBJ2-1,CASSYRFSYNEQFF
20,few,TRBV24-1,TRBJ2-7,CATSDPTGHWGYKENYEQYF
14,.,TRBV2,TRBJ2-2,CASSEGPVTGELFF